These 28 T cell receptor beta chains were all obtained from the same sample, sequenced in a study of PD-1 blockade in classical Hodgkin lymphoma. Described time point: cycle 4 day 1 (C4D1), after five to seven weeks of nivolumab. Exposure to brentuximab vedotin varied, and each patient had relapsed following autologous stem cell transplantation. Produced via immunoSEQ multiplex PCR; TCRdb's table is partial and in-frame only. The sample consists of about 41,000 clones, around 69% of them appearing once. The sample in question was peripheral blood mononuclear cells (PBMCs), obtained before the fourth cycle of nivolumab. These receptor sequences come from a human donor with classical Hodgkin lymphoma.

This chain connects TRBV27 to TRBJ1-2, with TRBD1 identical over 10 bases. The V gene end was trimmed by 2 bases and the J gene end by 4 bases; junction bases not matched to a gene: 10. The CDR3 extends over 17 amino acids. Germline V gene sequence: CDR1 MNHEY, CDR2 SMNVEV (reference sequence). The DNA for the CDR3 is TGTGCCAGCAGTTTAGGTGGGACAGGGGTTACATCCTATGGCTACACCTTC. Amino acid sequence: CASSLGGTGVTSYGYTF.

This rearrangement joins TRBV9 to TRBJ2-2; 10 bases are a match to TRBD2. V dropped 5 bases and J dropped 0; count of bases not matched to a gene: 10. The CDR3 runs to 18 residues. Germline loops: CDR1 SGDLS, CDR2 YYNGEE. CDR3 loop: CASSQSLAGDPNTGELFF. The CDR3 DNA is TGTGCCAGCAGTCAATCCCTAGCGGGGGACCCGAACACCGGGGAGCTGTTTTTT.

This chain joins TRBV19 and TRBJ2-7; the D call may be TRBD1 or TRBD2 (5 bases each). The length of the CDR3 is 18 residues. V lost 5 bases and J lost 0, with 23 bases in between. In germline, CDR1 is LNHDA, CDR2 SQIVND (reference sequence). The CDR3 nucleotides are TGTGCCAGTAGTGCCCAAGATTCAGCCGGGACGGACTCCTACGAGCAGTACTTC. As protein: CASSAQDSAGTDSYEQYF.

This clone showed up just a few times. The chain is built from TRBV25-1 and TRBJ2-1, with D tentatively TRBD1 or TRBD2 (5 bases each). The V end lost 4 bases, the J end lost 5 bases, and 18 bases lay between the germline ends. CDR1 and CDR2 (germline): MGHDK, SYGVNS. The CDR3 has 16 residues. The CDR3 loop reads CASSGGTGPLDNEQFF. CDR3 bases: TGTGCCAGCAGTGGGGGGACCGGGCCCTTGGACAATGAGCAGTTCTTC.

CDR3 amino acids: CASRTTVYEQYF. In DNA form, the CDR3 reads TGTGCCAGCAGAACGACAGTCTACGAGCAGTACTTC. The chain links TRBV6-6 to TRBJ2-7; TRBD1 might be the D (5 bases). The CDR3 length is 12 residues. CDR1 is MNHNY and CDR2 is SVGAGI in the germline V gene (reference sequence). The V and J ends lost 6 bases and 3 bases respectively, with 9 bases between them.

The CDR3 protein is CAWSAQVQETQYF. The CDR3, as DNA: TGTGCCTGGAGTGCTCAAGTACAAGAGACCCAGTACTTC. The chain uses TRBV30 and TRBJ2-5; no definite D call. CDR3 length equals 13 residues. Looked up from germline, CDR1 is GTSNPN and CDR2 is SVGIG (reference sequence). The V and J ends lost 1 base and 2 bases respectively, with 8 bases between them. Supplemented by reference TRBV30 and TRBJ2-5, the full variable domain reads SQTIHQWPATLVQPVGSPLSLECTVEGTSNPNLYWYRQAAGRGLQLLFYSVGIGQISSEVPQNLSASRPQDRQFILSSKKLLLSDSGFYLCAWSAQVQETQYFGPGTRLLVL.

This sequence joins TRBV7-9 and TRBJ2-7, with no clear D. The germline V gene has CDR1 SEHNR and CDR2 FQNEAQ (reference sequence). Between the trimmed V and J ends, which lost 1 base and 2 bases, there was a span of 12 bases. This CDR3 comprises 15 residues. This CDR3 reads CASSLGVGLTYEQYF. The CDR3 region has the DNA TGTGCCAGCAGCTTAGGGGTAGGGTTGACCTACGAGCAGTACTTC. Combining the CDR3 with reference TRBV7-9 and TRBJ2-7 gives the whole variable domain DTGVSQNPRHKITKRGQNVTFRCDPISEHNRLYWYRQTLGQGPEFLTYFQNEAQLEKSRLLSDRFSAERPKGSFSTLEIQRTEQGDSAMYLCASSLGVGLTYEQYFGPGTRLTVT.

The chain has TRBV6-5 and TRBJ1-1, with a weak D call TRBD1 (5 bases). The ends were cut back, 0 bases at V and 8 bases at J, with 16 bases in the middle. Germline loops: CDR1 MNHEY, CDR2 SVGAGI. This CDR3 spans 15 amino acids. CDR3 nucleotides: TGTGCCAGCAGTTACTCCGGGACGGGGGTAGGGGAAGCTTTCTTT. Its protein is CASSYSGTGVGEAFF.

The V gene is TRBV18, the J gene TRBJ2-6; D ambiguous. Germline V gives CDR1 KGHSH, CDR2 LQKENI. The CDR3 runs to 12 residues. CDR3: CASLAGANVLTF. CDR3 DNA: TGTGCTTCACTGGCTGGGGCCAACGTCCTGACTTTC. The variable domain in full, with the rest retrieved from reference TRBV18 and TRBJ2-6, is NAGVMQNPRHLVRRRGQEARLRCSPMKGHSHVYWYRQLPEEGLKFMVYLQKENIIDESGMPKERFSAEFPKEGPSILRIQQVVRGDSAAYFCASLAGANVLTFGAGSRLTVL.

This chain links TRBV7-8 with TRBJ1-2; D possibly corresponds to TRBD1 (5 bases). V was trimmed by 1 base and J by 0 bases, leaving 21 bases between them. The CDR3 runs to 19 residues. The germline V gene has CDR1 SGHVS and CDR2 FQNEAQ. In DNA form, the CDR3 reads TGTGCCAGCAGCTTAGTGGCTTCGGGGGGAGGGGAAGCTAACTATGGCTACACCTTC. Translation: CASSLVASGGGEANYGYTF.

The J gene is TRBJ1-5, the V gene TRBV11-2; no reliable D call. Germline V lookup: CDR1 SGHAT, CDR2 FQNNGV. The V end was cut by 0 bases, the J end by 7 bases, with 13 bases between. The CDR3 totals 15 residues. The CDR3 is CASSLESGLGQPQHF. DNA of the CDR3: TGTGCCAGCAGCTTAGAGTCCGGGCTAGGGCAGCCCCAGCATTTT.

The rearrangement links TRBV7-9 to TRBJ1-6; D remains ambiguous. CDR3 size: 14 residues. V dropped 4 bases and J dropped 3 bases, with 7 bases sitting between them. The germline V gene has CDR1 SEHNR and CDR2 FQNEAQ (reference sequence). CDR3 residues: CASSSTDYNSPLHF. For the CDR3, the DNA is TGTGCCAGCAGCTCCACAGACTATAATTCACCCCTCCACTTT.

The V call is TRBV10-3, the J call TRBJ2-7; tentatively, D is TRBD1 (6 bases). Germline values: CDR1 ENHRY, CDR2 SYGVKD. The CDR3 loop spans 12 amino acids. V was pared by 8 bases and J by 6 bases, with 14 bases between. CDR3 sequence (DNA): TGTGCCATCCAGGGGTTGGGGAGCGAGCAGTACTTC. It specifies CAIQGLGSEQYF.

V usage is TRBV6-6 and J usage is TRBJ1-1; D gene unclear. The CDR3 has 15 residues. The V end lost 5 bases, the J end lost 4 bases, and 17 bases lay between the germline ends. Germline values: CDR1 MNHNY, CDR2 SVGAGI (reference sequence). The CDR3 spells CASSPYLELSTEAFF. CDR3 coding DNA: TGTGCCAGCAGTCCCTACCTGGAGCTTAGCACTGAAGCTTTCTTT.

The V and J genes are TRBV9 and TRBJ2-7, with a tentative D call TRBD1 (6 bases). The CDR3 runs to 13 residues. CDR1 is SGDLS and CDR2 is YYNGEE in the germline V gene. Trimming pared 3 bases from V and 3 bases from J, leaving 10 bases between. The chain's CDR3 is CASSEGHGYEQYF. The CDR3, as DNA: TGTGCCAGCAGCGAGGGACACGGCTACGAGCAGTACTTC.

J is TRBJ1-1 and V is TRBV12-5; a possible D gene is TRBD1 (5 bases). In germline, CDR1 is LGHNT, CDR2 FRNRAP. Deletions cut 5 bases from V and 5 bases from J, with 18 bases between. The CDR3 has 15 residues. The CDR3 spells CASGPQGPGWTEAFF. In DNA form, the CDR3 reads TGTGCTAGTGGTCCCCAGGGTCCGGGGTGGACTGAAGCTTTCTTT.

The CDR3 bases are TGTGCCAGCAGCTTGAAGGGGCCCCGGCCGAGCACTGAAGCTTTCTTT. It specifies CASSLKGPRPSTEAFF. The chain employs TRBV5-4 and TRBJ1-1; perhaps TRBD1 as D (5 bases). CDR1 SGHNT and CDR2 YYREEE come from the germline V gene (reference sequence). V lost 1 base and J 4 bases, leaving 17 bases between the germline ends. This CDR3 has 16 amino acids.

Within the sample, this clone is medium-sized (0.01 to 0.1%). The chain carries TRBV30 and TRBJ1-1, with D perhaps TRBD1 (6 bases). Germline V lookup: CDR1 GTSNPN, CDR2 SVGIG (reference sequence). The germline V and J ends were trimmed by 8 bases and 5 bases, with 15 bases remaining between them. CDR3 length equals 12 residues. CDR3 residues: CARSRGGTEAFF. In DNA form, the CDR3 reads TGTGCCCGTTCCAGGGGTGGGACTGAAGCTTTCTTT. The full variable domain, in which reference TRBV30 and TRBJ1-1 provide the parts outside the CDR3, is SQTIHQWPATLVQPVGSPLSLECTVEGTSNPNLYWYRQAAGRGLQLLFYSVGIGQISSEVPQNLSASRPQDRQFILSSKKLLLSDSGFYLCARSRGGTEAFFGQGTRLTVV.

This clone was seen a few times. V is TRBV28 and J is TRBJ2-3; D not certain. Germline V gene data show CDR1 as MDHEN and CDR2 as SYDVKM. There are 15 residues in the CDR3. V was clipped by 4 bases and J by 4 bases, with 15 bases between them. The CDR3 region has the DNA TGTGCCAGCAGTTGCCAGAGTTGTGGGGCAGATACGCAGTATTTT. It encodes CASSCQSCGADTQYF.

Here the CDR3 reads CASSQDGTADDYGYTF. In nucleotides, the CDR3 is TGCGCCAGCAGCCAAGATGGTACAGCAGACGATTATGGCTACACCTTC. The chain carries TRBV4-1 and TRBJ1-2, with D unclear. Trimming shortened V by 0 bases and J by 5 bases, and 16 bases separated the two germline ends. The CDR3 has 16 residues. Germline V gives CDR1 MGHRA, CDR2 YSYEKL.

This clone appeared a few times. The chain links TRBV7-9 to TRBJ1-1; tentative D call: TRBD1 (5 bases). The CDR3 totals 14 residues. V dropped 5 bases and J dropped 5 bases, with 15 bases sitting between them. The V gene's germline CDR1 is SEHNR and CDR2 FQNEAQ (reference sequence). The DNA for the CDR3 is TGTGCCAGCAGCCGGGACGGCCGAACAACTGAAGCTTTCTTT. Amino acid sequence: CASSRDGRTTEAFF.

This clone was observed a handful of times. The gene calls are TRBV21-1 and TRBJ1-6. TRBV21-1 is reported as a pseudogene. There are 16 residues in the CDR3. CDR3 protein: CASSRVGRRYNSPLHF. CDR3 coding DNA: TGTGCCAGCAGCAGGGTCGGCAGGCGGTATAATTCACCCCTCCACTTT.

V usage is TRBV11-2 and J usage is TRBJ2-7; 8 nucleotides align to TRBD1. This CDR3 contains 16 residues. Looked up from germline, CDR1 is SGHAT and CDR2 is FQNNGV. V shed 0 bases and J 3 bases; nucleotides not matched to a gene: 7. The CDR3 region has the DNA TGTGCCAGCAGCTTAGACCCCTCAGGGGGCGGCTACGAGCAGTACTTC. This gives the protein CASSLDPSGGGYEQYF.

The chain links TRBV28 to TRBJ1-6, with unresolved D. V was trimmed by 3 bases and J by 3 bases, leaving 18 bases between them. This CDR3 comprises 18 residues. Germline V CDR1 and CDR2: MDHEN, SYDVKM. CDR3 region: CASSFAYGSLYYNSPLHF. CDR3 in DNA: TGTGCCAGCAGTTTCGCGTATGGGAGCCTCTACTATAATTCACCCCTCCACTTT.

CDR3 amino acids: CASRISGGTYEQYF. CDR3 DNA sequence: TGTGCCAGCAGAATTAGCGGGGGGACCTACGAGCAGTACTTC. The rearrangement joins TRBV2 to TRBJ2-7, with 10 bases lining up with TRBD2. The CDR3 covers 14 residues. Germline-derived CDR1 and CDR2 are SNHLY and FYNNEI. V lost 6 bases and J lost 2; bases outside the gene matches: 4.

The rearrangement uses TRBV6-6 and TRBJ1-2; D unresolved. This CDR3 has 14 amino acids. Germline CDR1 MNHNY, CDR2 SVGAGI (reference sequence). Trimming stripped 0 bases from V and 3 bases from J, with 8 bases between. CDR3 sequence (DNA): TGTGCCAGCAGTTACTCGATCGGGGACTATGGCTACACCTTC. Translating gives CASSYSIGDYGYTF.

Here the CDR3 reads CASSLAQAGGYTF. The DNA of the CDR3 is TGTGCCAGCAGCTTAGCTCAGGCAGGGGGCTACACCTTC. The chain recombines TRBV7-9 with TRBJ1-2; D is perhaps TRBD1 (5 bases). This CDR3 is built from 13 residues. The V and J ends lost 0 bases and 8 bases respectively, with 10 bases between them. Germline values: CDR1 SEHNR, CDR2 FQNEAQ (reference sequence).

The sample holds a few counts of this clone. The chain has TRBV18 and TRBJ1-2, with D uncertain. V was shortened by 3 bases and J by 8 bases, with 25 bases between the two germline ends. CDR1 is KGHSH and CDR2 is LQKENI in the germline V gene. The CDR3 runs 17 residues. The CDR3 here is CASSPQTPGLSWGGYTF. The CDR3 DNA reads TGTGCCAGCTCACCCCAGACTCCGGGTCTCTCTTGGGGAGGCTACACCTTC.